This record looks at one T cell receptor (beta chain) sequence and its context. Its antigen is not identified. This CDR3 has 16 residues. V trimming: 6 bases; J trimming: 3 bases; junction bases outside the gene matches: 9. This entry comes from a study of post-analysis software for immune sequencing data. Study-level findings and limits: Higher frequency in patients than in controls was seen for about five TRBV segments, with TRBV5-6, TRBV5-1 and TRBV20-1 among them.

Prepared TCR beta cDNA libraries contained unique molecular identifiers. TCRdb redid the calling of the PCR reads with MiXCR, one entry per CDR3 protein. The table has some 500,000 distinct CDR3 sequences, approximately 46% seen once. This sequence was found in a girl aged 5-17 years with multiple sclerosis. Material for sequencing was blood. V is TRBV12-3 or TRBV12-4 and J is TRBJ1-4; 8 nucleotides agree with TRBD1. The CDR3 is CASRHNGQGANEKLFF. The CDR3 DNA reads TGTGCCAGCAGACACAACGGACAGGGAGCTAATGAAAAACTGTTTTTT.